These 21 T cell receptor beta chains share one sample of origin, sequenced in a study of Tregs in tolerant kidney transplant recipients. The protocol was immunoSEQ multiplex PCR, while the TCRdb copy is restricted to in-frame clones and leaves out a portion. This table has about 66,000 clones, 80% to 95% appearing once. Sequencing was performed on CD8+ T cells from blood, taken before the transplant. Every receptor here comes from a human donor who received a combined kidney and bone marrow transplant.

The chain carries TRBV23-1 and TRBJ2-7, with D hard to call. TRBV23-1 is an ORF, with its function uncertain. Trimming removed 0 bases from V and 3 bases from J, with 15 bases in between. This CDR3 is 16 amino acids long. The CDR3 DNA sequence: TGCGCCAGCAGTCAATCTAAGAGGAAGCGTGGCTACGAGCAGTACTTC. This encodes CASSQSKRKRGYEQYF.

In DNA form, the CDR3 reads TGCGCCAGCAGCCATGGCCGTAAGGGGACTCAACAAGAGACCCAGTACTTC. Its protein is CASSHGRKGTQQETQYF. The V and J genes are TRBV4-1 and TRBJ2-5; TRBD2 is a possible D gene (6 bases). The V end was cut by 3 bases, the J end by 2 bases, with 19 bases between. This CDR3 contains 17 residues. Germline loops: CDR1 MGHRA, CDR2 YSYEKL.

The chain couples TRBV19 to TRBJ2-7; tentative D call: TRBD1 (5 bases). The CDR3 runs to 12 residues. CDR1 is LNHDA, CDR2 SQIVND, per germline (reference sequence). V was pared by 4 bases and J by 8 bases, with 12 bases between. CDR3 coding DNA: TGTGCCAGTAGTACACAGGACACTCAGCAGTACTTC. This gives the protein CASSTQDTQQYF. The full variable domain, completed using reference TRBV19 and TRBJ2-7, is DGGITQSPKYLFRKEGQNVTLSCEQNLNHDAMYWYRQDPGQGLRLIYYSQIVNDFQKGDIAEGYSVSREKKESFPLTVTSAQKNPTAFYLCASSTQDTQQYFGPGTRLTVT.

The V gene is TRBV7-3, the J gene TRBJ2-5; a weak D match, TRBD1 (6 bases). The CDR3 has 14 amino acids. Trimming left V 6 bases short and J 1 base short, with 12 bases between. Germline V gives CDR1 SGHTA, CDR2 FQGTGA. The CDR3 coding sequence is TGTGCCAGCAGTCCAGGGGCAGTCCAAGAGACCCAGTACTTC. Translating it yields CASSPGAVQETQYF.

Written as DNA, the CDR3 is TGTGCCTGGAGTACGGGAGCGGGCGTCAACGAGCAGTTCTTC. Protein: CAWSTGAGVNEQFF. The chain has TRBV30 and TRBJ2-1, with TRBD2 as a possible D gene (6 bases). Germline V gene data show CDR1 as GTSNPN and CDR2 as SVGIG (reference sequence). The CDR3 consists of 14 residues. Trimming took 2 bases from V and 10 from J, leaving 18 bases between them.

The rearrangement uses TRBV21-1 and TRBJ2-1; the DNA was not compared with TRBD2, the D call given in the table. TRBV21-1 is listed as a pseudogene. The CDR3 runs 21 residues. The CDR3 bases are TGTGCCAGCAGACTAAACACGGGCGGATGGCCCGGACTAGGCTCCTACAATGAGCAGTTCTTC. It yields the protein CASRLNTGGWPGLGSYNEQFF.

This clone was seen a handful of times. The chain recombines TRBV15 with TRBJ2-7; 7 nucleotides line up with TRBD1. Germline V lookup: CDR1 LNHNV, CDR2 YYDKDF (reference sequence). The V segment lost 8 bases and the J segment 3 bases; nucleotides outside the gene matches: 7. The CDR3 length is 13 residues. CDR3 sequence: CATGQVESYEQYF. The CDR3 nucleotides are TGTGCCACCGGACAGGTCGAAAGCTACGAGCAGTACTTC.

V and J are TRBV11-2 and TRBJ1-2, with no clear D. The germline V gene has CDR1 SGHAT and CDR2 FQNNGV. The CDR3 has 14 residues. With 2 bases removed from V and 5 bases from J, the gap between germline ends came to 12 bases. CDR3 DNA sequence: TGTGCCAGCAGCTTATACCCCCAGGTTTATGGCTACACCTTC. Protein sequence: CASSLYPQVYGYTF.

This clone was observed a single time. The CDR3 region is CASSQSWRFEKLFF. The CDR3 DNA follows: TGCGCCAGCAGTCAATCATGGAGGTTTGAAAAACTGTTTTTT. V is TRBV23-1 and J is TRBJ1-4; D uncertain. TRBV23-1 is given ORF status, its function remaining uncertain. Trimming took 0 bases from V and 7 from J, leaving 9 bases between them. The CDR3 is 14 amino acids.

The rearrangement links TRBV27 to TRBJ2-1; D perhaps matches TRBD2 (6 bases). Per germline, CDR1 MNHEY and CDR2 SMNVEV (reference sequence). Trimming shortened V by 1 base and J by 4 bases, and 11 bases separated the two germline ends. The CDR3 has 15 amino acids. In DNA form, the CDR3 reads TGTGCCAGCAGTTTATACGGGAGTGGGTACAATGAGCAGTTCTTC. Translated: CASSLYGSGYNEQFF.

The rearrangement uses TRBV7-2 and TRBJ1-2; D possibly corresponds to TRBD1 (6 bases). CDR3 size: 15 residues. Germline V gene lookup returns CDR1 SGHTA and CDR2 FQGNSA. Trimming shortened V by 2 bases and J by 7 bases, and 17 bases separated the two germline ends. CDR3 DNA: TGTGCCAGCAGCTTAATGCCTTCGGGGGGCGGTGGCTACACCTTC. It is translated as CASSLMPSGGGGYTF.

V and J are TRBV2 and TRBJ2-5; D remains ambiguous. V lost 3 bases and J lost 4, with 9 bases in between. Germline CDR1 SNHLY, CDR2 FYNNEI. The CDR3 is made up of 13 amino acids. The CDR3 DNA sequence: TGTGCCAGCAGTGATCACCTAGGAGAGACCCAGTACTTC. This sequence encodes CASSDHLGETQYF.

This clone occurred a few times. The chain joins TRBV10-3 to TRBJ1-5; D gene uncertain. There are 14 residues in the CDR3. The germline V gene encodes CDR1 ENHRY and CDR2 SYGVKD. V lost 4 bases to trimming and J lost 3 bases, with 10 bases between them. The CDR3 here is CAISGGQINQPQHF. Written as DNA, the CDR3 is TGTGCCATCAGTGGCGGGCAGATCAATCAGCCCCAGCATTTT.

The CDR3 DNA sequence: TGTGCCAGCTATCCGCCGCAGGGGCTGAACACTGAAGCTTTCTTT. It translates to CASYPPQGLNTEAFF. This chain connects TRBV6-1 to TRBJ1-1; maybe TRBD1 (6 bases). Germline V gene data show CDR1 as MNHNS and CDR2 as SASEGT. There are 15 residues in the CDR3. The V gene lost 8 bases and the J gene lost 0 bases, with 16 bases spanning the gap.

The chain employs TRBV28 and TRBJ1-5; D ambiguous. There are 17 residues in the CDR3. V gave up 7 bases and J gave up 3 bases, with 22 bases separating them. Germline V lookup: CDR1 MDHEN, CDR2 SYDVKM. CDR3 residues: CASIDLEGGEDNQPQHF. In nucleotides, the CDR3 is TGTGCCAGCATCGACCTGGAGGGCGGAGAGGACAATCAGCCCCAGCATTTT.

DNA for the CDR3: TGCGCCAGCAGCCTAACTAGCGGGGGTTACAATGAGCAGTTCTTC. It yields the protein CASSLTSGGYNEQFF. The gene calls are TRBV4-1 and TRBJ2-1; 11 bases are shared with TRBD2. The germline gives CDR1 MGHRA, CDR2 YSYEKL. J lost 4 bases, V lost 4 bases, and 3 bases had no gene match. The CDR3 covers 15 residues.

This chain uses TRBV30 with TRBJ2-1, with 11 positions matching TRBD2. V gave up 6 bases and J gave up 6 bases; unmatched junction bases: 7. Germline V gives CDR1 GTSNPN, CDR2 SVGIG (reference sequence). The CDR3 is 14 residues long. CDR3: CACGASGGSNEQFF. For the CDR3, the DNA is TGTGCCTGTGGAGCTAGCGGGGGGTCCAATGAGCAGTTCTTC.

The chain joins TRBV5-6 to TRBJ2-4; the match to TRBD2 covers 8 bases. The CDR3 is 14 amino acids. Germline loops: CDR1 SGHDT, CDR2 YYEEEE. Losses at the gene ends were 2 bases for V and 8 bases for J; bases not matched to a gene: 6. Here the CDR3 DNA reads TGTGCCAGCAGCTTAGAACTAGCGGACGACATTCAGTACTTC. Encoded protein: CASSLELADDIQYF.

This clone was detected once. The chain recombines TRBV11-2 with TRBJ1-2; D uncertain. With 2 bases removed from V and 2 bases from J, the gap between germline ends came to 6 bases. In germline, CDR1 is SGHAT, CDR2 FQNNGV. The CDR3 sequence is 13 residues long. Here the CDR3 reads CASSLLSNYGYTF. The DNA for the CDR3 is TGTGCCAGCAGCTTACTGAGCAACTATGGCTACACCTTC.

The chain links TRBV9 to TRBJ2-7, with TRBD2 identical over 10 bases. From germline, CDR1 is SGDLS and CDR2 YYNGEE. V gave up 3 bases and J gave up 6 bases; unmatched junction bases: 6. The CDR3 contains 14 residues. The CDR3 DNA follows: TGTGCCAGCAGCGCTAGCGGGAGTCTAAGCGAGCAGTACTTC. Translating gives CASSASGSLSEQYF.

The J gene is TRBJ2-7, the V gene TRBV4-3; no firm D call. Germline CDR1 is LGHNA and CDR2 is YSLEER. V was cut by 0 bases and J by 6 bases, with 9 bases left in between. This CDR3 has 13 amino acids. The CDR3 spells CASSQDSRSEQYF. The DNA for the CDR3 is TGCGCCAGCAGCCAAGACTCTAGATCCGAGCAGTACTTC.